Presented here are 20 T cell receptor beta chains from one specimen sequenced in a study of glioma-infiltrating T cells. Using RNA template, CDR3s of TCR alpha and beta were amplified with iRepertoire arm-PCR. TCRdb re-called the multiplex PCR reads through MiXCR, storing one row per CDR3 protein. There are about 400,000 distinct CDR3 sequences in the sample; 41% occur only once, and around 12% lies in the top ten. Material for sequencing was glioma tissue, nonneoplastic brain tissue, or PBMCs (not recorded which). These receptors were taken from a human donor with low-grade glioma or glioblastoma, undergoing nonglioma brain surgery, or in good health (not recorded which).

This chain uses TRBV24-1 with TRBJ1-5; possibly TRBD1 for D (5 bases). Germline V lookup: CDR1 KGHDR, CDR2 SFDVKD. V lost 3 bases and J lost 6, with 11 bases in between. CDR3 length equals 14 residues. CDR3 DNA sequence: TGTGCCACCAGTGATCGACAGCAAATTCAGCCCCAGCATTTT. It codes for CATSDRQQIQPQHF.

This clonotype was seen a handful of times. The CDR3 sequence: CASSQRGPTEAFF. In DNA form, the CDR3 reads TGCGCCAGCAGCCAGAGGGGGCCCACTGAAGCTTTCTTT. The chain carries TRBV4-1 and TRBJ1-1, with TRBD1 matching over 7 bases. The V and J ends lost 3 bases and 4 bases, in that order; junction bases with no gene match: 2. Germline V gives CDR1 MGHRA, CDR2 YSYEKL. The CDR3 totals 13 residues.

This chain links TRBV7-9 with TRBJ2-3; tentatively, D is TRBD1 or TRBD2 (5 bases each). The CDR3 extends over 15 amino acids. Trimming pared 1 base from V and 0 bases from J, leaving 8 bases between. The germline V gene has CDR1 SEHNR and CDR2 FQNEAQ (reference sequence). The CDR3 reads CASSLVGTSTDTQYF. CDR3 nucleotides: TGTGCCAGCAGCTTAGTTGGGACCAGCACAGATACGCAGTATTTT.

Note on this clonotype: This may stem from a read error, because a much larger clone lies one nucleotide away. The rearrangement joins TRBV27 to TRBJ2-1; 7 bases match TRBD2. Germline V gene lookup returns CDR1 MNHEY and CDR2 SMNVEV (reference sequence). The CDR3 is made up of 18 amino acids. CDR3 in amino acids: CASADLQSPASGFLTLYF. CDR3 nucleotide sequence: TGTGCCAGCGCAGACCTCCAGAGTCCGGCTAGCGGTTTTCTAACCCTGTACTTC.

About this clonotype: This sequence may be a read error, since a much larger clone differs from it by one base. The CDR3 reads CASSRTEDQPQHF. CDR3 coding DNA: TGTGCCAGCAGCCGGACGGAGGATCAGCCCCAGCATTTT. This chain connects TRBV28 to TRBJ1-5; D gene uncertain. The CDR3 is 13 residues long. V dropped 6 bases and J dropped 5 bases, with 11 bases sitting between them. Germline loops: CDR1 MDHEN, CDR2 SYDVKM.

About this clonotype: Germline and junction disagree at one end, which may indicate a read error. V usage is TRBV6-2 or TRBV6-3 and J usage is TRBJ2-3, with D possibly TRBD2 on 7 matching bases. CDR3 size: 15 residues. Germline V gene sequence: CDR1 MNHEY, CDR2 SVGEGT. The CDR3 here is CASSYSGGGTDTRYF. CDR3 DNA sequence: TGTGCCAGCAGTTACTCTGGCGGGGGCACAGATACGCGGTATTTT.

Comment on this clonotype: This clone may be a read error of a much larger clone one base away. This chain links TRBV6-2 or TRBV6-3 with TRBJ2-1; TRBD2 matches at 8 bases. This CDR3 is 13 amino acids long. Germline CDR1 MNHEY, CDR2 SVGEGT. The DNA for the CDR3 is TGTGCCAGCCTAGGGCGGGAGGTGAATGAGCAGTCCTTC. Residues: CASLGREVNEQSF.

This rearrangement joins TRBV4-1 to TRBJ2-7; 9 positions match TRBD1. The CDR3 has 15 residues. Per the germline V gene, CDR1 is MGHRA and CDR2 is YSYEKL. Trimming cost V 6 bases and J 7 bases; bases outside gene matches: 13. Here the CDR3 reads CASRLHRDREREQYF. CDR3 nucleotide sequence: TGCGCCAGCAGACTTCACCGGGACAGGGAGAGGGAGCAGTACTTC.

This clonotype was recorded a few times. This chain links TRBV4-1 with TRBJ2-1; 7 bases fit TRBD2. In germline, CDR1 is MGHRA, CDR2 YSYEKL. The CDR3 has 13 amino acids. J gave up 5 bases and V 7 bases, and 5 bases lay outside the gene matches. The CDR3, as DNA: TGCGCCAGCATCGGGGGGAAGGACAATGAGCAGTTCTTC. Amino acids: CASIGGKDNEQFF.

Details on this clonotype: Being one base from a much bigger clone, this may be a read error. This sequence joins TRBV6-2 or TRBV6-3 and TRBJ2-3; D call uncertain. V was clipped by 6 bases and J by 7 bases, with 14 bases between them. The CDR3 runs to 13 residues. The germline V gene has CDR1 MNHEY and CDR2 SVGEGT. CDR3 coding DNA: TGTGCCAGCAGCTCCTACCAGGCAAATACGCAGTATTTT. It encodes CASSSYQANTQYF.

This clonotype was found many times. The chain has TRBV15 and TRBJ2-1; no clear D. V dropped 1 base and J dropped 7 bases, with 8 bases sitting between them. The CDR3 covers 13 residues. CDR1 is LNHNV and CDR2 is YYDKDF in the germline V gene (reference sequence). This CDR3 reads CATSRGTANEQFF. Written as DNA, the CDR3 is TGTGCCACCAGCAGAGGGACCGCAAATGAGCAGTTCTTC.

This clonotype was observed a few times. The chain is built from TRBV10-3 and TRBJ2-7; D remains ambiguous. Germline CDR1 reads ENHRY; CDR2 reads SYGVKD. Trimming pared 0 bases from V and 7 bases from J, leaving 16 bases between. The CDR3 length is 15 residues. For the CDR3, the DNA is TGTGCCATCAGTGAGTCCAGGAGCCGGCTAGGGGAGCAGTACTTC. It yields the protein CAISESRSRLGEQYF.

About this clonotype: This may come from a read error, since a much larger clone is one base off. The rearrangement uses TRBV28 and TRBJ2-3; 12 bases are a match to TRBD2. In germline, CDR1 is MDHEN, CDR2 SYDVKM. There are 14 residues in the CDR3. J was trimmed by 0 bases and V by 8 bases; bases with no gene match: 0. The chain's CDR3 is CASGTSGSTDTQYF. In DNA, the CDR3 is TGTGCCAGCGGGACTAGCGGGAGCACAGATACGCAGTATTTT.

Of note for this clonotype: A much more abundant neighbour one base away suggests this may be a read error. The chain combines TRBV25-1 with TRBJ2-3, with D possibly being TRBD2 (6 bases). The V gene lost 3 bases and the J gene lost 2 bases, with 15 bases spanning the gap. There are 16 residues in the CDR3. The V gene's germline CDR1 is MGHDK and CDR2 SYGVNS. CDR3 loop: CASSDPSSALTDTQYF. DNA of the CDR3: TGTGCCAGCAGTGACCCGTCTAGCGCCCTCACAGATACGCAGTATTTT.

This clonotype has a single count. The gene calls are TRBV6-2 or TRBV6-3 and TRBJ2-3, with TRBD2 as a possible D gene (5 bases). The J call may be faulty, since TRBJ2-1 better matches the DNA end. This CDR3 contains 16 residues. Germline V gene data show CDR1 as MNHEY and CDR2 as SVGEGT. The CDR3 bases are TGTGCCAGCAGTTACTCGAAGGCAGGAGGATCCCATGAGCAGTTCTTC. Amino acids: CASSYSKAGGSHEQFF.

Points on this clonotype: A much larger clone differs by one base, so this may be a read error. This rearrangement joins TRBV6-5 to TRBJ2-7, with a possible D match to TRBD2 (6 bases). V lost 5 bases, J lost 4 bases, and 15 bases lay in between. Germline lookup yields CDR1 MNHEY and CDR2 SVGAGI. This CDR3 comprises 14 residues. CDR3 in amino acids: CASSPSESWYEQYF. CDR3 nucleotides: TGTGCCAGCAGTCCTAGCGAGAGTTGGTACGAGCAGTACTTC.

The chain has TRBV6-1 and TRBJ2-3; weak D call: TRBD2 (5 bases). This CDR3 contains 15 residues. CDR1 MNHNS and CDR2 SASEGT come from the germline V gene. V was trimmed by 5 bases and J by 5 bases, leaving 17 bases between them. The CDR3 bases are TGTGCCAGCAGTTTATTAGGGAGTGGGAAAGATACGCAGTATTTT. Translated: CASSLLGSGKDTQYF.

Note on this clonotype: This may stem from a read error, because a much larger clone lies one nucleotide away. CDR3 residues: CASSLVEGEDTQYF. DNA for the CDR3: TGTGCCAGCAGTTTAGTAGAGGGCGAAGATACGCAGTATTTT. V gene TRBV27 combines with J gene TRBJ2-3; D may be TRBD2 (5 bases). There are 14 residues in the CDR3. CDR1 is MNHEY and CDR2 is SMNVEV in the germline V gene (reference sequence). V was cut by 2 bases and J by 5 bases, with 11 bases left in between.

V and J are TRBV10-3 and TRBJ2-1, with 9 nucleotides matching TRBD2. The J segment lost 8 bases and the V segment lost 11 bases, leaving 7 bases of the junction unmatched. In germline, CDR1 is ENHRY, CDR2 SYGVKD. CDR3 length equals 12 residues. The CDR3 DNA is TGTGCCTCCCGGACTAGCGTCGATGAGCAGTTCTTC. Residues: CASRTSVDEQFF.

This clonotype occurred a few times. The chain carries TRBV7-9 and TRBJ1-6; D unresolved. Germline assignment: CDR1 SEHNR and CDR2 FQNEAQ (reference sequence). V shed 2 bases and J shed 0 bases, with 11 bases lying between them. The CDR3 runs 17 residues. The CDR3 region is CASSLQNSRSYNSPLHF. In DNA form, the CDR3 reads TGTGCCAGCAGCTTACAAAATTCCCGCTCCTATAATTCACCCCTCCACTTT.